This is a list of T cell receptor beta chains from one sample in a study of TIL therapy for anti-PD-1-resistant metastatic lung cancer. Some clones are missing from TCRdb's copy, which holds only in-frame ones; the method was immunoSEQ multiplex PCR. The data contain about 21,000 clones, about 71% of them singletons. The source material was blood, sampled at baseline. Source of these receptors: a person aged 25-80 years with non-small cell lung cancer. Both conserved end residues are part of each CDR3. The order of the fields is V gene, clone size, D gene, J gene, CDR3 DNA, CDR3 protein. The D gene is left open where the match is weak. The size field is filled for only some rows; it gives once, few, many or a size class.

>TRBV29-1|-|TRBD2|TRBJ2-3
TGCAGCACCCCTCGATCCGGGACTAGCGGGAGGGCCACAGATACGCAGTATTTT
CSTPRSGTSGRATDTQYF
>TRBV28|-|-|TRBJ1-3
TGTGCCAGCACCCTTTACCAGGACTCTGGAAACACCATATATTTT
CASTLYQDSGNTIYF
>TRBV27|-|-|TRBJ1-1
TGTGCCAGCAGTTTACGGACAGCCGGAAACACTGAAGCTTTCTTT
CASSLRTAGNTEAFF
>TRBV3-1/TRBV3-2|-|TRBD2|TRBJ2-1
TGTGCCAGCAGCCAAGATCTAAGCGGGGGGTATGGTGAGCAGTTCTTC
CASSQDLSGGYGEQFF
>TRBV27|few|-|TRBJ1-1
TGTGCCAGCAGTACGCGGAACACTGAAGCTTTCTTT
CASSTRNTEAFF
>TRBV7-9|-|-|TRBJ2-7
TGTGCCAGCAGCTCCATACGCTCCTACGAGCAGTACTTC
CASSSIRSYEQYF
>TRBV11-2|-|-|TRBJ2-1
TGTGCCAGCAGCTTAGGGGACCTGGGGGATGAGCAGTTCTTC
CASSLGDLGDEQFF
>TRBV20-1|-|-|TRBJ2-1
TGCAGTGCTAGTAGGGGCGAGGGGTCCTACAATGAGCAGTTCTTC
CSASRGEGSYNEQFF
>TRBV5-1|few|TRBD2|TRBJ2-5
TGCGCCAGCACCTCCTTTGCGGGAGGAGATGTGACCCAGTACTTC
CASTSFAGGDVTQYF
>TRBV6-2/TRBV6-3|-|-|TRBJ2-3
TGTGCCAGCAGTTATGGGGGGGCTTCAGATACGCAGTATTTT
CASSYGGASDTQYF
>TRBV9|-|-|TRBJ2-1
TGTGCCAGCAGCGGCATGGAGGGGTTCCTAGGCAATGAGCAGTTCTTC
CASSGMEGFLGNEQFF
>TRBV5-5|few|-|TRBJ2-7
TGTGCCAGCAGCATAACGGTGGCGGGGACCTACTACGAGCAGTACTTC
CASSITVAGTYYEQYF
>TRBV6-4|few|TRBD1|TRBJ1-2
TGTGCCAGCAGAACTAGACAGGGTGGTCGCTCGGATGGCTACACCTTC
CASRTRQGGRSDGYTF
>TRBV10-3|-|TRBD1|TRBJ2-7
TGTGCCATCAGTCGGGACAGACCCTACGAGCAGTACTTC
CAISRDRPYEQYF
>TRBV12-2|once|-|TRBJ2-1
TGTGCAAGTCGCTTACGGGGGCAATCCTACAATGAGCAGTTCTTC
CASRLRGQSYNEQFF
>TRBV11-2|-|TRBD2|TRBJ2-1
TGTGCCAGCAGCCCAGGACTAGCGGGACGTAGTACGGCCGATGAGCAGTTCTTC
CASSPGLAGRSTADEQFF
>TRBV2|-|TRBD1|TRBJ2-7
TGTGCCAGTGGGAACAGGGGGCGAGAGCAGTACTTC
CASGNRGREQYF
>TRBV5-1|few|-|TRBJ1-1
TGCGCCAGCAGCCCGCAGCGGGGAAAGGACACTGAAGCTTTCTTT
CASSPQRGKDTEAFF
>TRBV6-2/TRBV6-3|-|-|TRBJ1-3
TGTGCCAGCAGTTTCGGAGGGGACGTTGCTGGAAACACCATATATTTT
CASSFGGDVAGNTIYF
>TRBV9|-|-|TRBJ2-1
TGTGCCAGCAGCGTAGCTGGCAGGGAGCCCTACAATGAGCAGTTCTTC
CASSVAGREPYNEQFF
>TRBV5-1|medium-sized|TRBD2|TRBJ2-2
TGCGCCAGCAGCCCCGCGGGACTATACACCGGGGAGCTGTTTTTT
CASSPAGLYTGELFF
>TRBV6-6|few|-|TRBJ2-1
TGTGCCAGCAGTTACGTCCGGGGCTACGGGGGTGAGCAGTTCTTC
CASSYVRGYGGEQFF
>TRBV7-9|few|TRBD2|TRBJ2-5
TGTGCCAGCAGCTTGGGGACTAGCGGGGCTAACGACGTTGGGACCCAGTACTTC
CASSLGTSGANDVGTQYF
>TRBV2|-|-|TRBJ2-3
TGTGCCAGCAGTGACAGAGCAGATACGCAGTATTTT
CASSDRADTQYF
>TRBV2|-|-|TRBJ1-1
TGTGCCAGCACCGAGAGTCGGGGACCGAACACTGAAGCTTTCTTT
CASTESRGPNTEAFF
>TRBV19|-|-|TRBJ2-7
TGTGCCAGTAGTATAGGGCAGTCCTACGAGCAGTACTTC
CASSIGQSYEQYF
>TRBV5-1|-|-|TRBJ1-1
TGCGCCAGCAGCGGGTTGGCGGGGGCCCTGAACACTGAAGCTTTCTTT
CASSGLAGALNTEAFF
>TRBV5-1|-|-|TRBJ2-3
TGCGCCAGCAGCGGTGATAGCGGAGGGACAGATACGCAGTATTTT
CASSGDSGGTDTQYF
>TRBV1|once|-|TRBJ2-3
TGCACCAGCAGCCAAGCGCGCGCGGGAGGTCGAACCACAGATACGCAGTATTTT
CTSSQARAGGRTTDTQYF
>TRBV9|-|-|TRBJ2-2
TGTGCCAGCAGCCCACGGAGGGGCAGGACCGGGGAGCTGTTTTTT
CASSPRRGRTGELFF
>TRBV6-5|-|-|TRBJ2-3
TGTGCCAGCAGCCGACAGGCTAGCACAGATACGCAGTATTTT
CASSRQASTDTQYF
>TRBV3-1/TRBV3-2|-|TRBD1|TRBJ1-1
TGTGCCAGCAGCCAAGACCCACAGGGGGCGCGAGGAAACACTGAAGCTTTCTTT
CASSQDPQGARGNTEAFF
>TRBV10-3|-|-|TRBJ1-5
TGTGCCATCAGTGAGCGGGGCTGGGGACAGCCCCAGCATTTT
CAISERGWGQPQHF
>TRBV7-2|once|-|TRBJ1-1
TGTGCCAGCAGCGCACAGGGGAACACTGAAGCTTTCTTT
CASSAQGNTEAFF
>TRBV19|-|-|TRBJ1-4
TGTGCCAGTAGTACCCGACAGGTAGAGGGAAAACTGTTTTTT
CASSTRQVEGKLFF
>TRBV5-5|once|-|TRBJ1-6
TGTGCCAGCAGCTTGGAAGGCACAGACTATTCACCCCTCCACTTT
CASSLEGTDYSPLHF
>TRBV30|-|-|TRBJ1-3
TGTGCCTGGAGTTGGGACGAAGTCGGTCAGTACTCTGGAAACACCATATATTTT
CAWSWDEVGQYSGNTIYF
>TRBV10-1|once|-|TRBJ2-4
TGCGCCAGCAGTGAGGGGGCCAAAAACATTCAGTACTTC
CASSEGAKNIQYF
>TRBV2|-|TRBD2|TRBJ2-1
TGTGCCAGCAGTACTAGCGGGGGGAGGGATGAGCAGTTCTTC
CASSTSGGRDEQFF
>TRBV3-1/TRBV3-2|-|-|TRBJ2-1
TGTGCCAGCAGCCAAAGAGCTAGGGATGAGCAGTTCTTC
CASSQRARDEQFF
>TRBV7-8|-|-|TRBJ1-5
TGTGCCAGCAGCTTAGAGGAGGGTCAGCCCCAGCATTTT
CASSLEEGQPQHF
>TRBV7-9|-|TRBD1|TRBJ2-5
TGTGCCAGCAGCGTAGGGACAGGGGGGAGAGAGACCCAGTACTTC
CASSVGTGGRETQYF
>TRBV5-5|-|TRBD2|TRBJ2-1
TGTGCCAGCAGCTTACGGACTAGCGGGAGTAGTAAGAATGAGCAGTTCTTC
CASSLRTSGSSKNEQFF
>TRBV18|-|-|TRBJ2-7
TGTGCCAGCTCACTCGCAGGCGGGGGCAGCGAGCAGTACTTC
CASSLAGGGSEQYF
>TRBV2|-|TRBD1|TRBJ1-5
TGTGCCAGCAGTGTCTCTAAGACAGGGAGCAATCAGCCCCAGCATTTT
CASSVSKTGSNQPQHF
>TRBV9|-|TRBD2|TRBJ2-2
TGTGCCAGCAGCGTATTAGCGGGAGCCGGGGAGCTGTTTTTT
CASSVLAGAGELFF
>TRBV5-1|-|-|TRBJ2-2
TGCGCCAGCAGCTTAGATACGGGGTCGGGCGGGGAGCTGTTTTTT
CASSLDTGSGGELFF